This T cell receptor (beta chain) was identified during a study of blood T cell repertoires in COVID-19 (dated by TCRdb to the early 2020s). Background on the whole study: Samples covering the acute and convalescent phases of COVID-19 were provided by collaborators in the United States, Italy and Spain. Where available, HLA class I and class II types were taken from metadata supplied by the sample provider and were not determined by assay-based typing. The prospective study material was composed of cDNA or gDNA derived from T cells, B-cell-depleted T cells, or PBMCs. The samples were drawn from two sources: the first 160 participants of the ongoing ImmuneRACE study, and over 1,000 subjects contributed by 6 global collaborators. The repertoires were released in a freely available public database intended as a resource for research on the immune response to SARS-CoV-2. Sample metadata almost always included a de-identified subject ID, COVID-19 status, age in years and sex. The dataset comprised deeply sampled blood TCRbeta repertoires from subjects exposed to, actively infected with, or recovered from COVID-19.

According to the germline V gene (reference sequence), CDR1 reads GTSNPN and CDR2 reads SVGIG. From the cysteine up to the phenylalanine, the CDR3 has a length of 13 residues. Only the CDR3 DNA stays, 39 bases, in frame from base 1. V is shortened by 5 bases, J by 1 base, and the region joining them spans 12 bases. To note about this clone: No cognate antigen has been identified for it. There are no base qualities to consult, and no much larger clone falls within one base.

Participants in the prospective study were enrolled through a virtual design, were aged about 18 to 100 years, and lived in approximately 24 United States geographic areas. In the prospective study, participants were assigned to cohorts based on the clinical history participants reported in a screening survey and a study questionnaire. Mobile phlebotomists in the prospective study collected whole blood, serum and a nasopharyngeal or oropharyngeal swab from every participant. Participants in the prospective study had the option to provide additional blood draws and questionnaires over a roughly 2-month period. Before DNA extraction, prospective study blood samples were shipped either frozen or at room temperature. Overall study results and their limits: How much clinical and demographic metadata was included differed by source and by participant, and the metadata was provided uncurated.

TCRbeta CDR3 regions were amplified from genomic DNA by means of the immunoSEQ Assay, a bias-controlled multiplex PCR. In the source study's methods: Within the assay, amplification of reference gene primers was used to estimate how many nucleated cells each sample contained. To quantify the absolute abundance of each unique TCRbeta CDR3 rearrangement, sequence reads were collapsed and filtered. For each sample, productive Simpson clonality was calculated as the square root of Simpson's diversity index over productive rearrangements. Entries here come from immuneACCESS through TCRdb and include only in-frame sequences with V and J called. Some clones fail to appear in such tables; in the studies checked, an unresolved V gene covers under half of the shortfall, and the cause of the remainder is unknown. V, J and clone size were drawn from that table, and D and trimming were deduced from the DNA. This sample is represented by a few hundred thousand clones; approximately 88% of them were singletons. Together, the top ten hold 10% of the sample.

The receptor was derived from a man between 18 and 29 years old with acute COVID-19. The rearranged chain carries TRBV30 and TRBJ2-7; the D gene is perhaps TRBD2, from 5 matching bases. Sequences were obtained from PBMCs or T cells enriched from blood (not recorded which). The CDR3 region reads CAWAEDGSYEQYF. In nucleotides, the sequence is TGTGCCTGGGCGGAGGATGGGTCCTACGAGCAGTACTTC.